These T cell receptor beta chains were read from a single sample in a study of T cell responses to AZD1222 COVID-19 vaccine. Here immunoSEQ multiplex PCR was the method, and the copy in TCRdb shows in-frame clones only, minus some. The profile shows under 95,000 clones, almost 90% of them singletons. Material: peripheral blood, obtained on day 0 of AZD1222 vaccination. The source is an adult in good health. The CDR3 runs from the conserved cysteine through the conserved F or W. D genes are given only for firm matches. Some rows mark clone size as missing; the rest say once, few, many or name a class of expanded clone.

>TRBV7-2|once|TRBD2|TRBJ2-7
CASIGQSAGGSYEQYF
TGTGCCAGCATCGGACAATCAGCGGGGGGTTCCTACGAGCAGTACTTC
>TRBV7-9|once|-|TRBJ2-7
CASSLSAVAYEQYF
TGTGCCAGCAGCTTGTCGGCAGTTGCCTACGAGCAGTACTTC
>TRBV9|-|-|TRBJ1-5
CASSPQANQPQHF
TGTGCCAGCAGCCCCCAGGCCAATCAGCCCCAGCATTTT
>TRBV13|few|-|TRBJ1-2
CASSLGTLEGVGGYTF
TGTGCCAGCAGCTTAGGCACCCTGGAGGGGGTGGGCGGCTACACCTTC
>TRBV6-5|-|-|TRBJ1-3
CASTSGGIGNTIYF
TGTGCCAGCACATCGGGGGGGATAGGAAACACCATATATTTT
>TRBV7-8|once|-|TRBJ1-1
CASSLKGTPRGTEAFF
TGTGCCAGCAGCTTAAAGGGGACCCCCAGAGGCACTGAAGCTTTCTTT
>TRBV7-2|-|TRBD1|TRBJ1-4
CASSQGQGNEKLFF
TGTGCCAGCAGCCAAGGACAGGGGAATGAAAAACTGTTTTTT
>TRBV14|-|TRBD1|TRBJ1-1
CASSQEWDRGTEAFF
TGTGCCAGCAGCCAAGAGTGGGACAGGGGCACTGAAGCTTTCTTT
>TRBV25-1|once|TRBD2|TRBJ2-1
CASSDRAGGFVEQFF
TGTGCCAGCAGTGATAGGGCGGGAGGATTTGTTGAGCAGTTCTTC
>TRBV19|-|TRBD1|TRBJ2-1
CASSNDRGPEQFF
TGTGCCAGTAGTAATGACAGGGGTCCTGAGCAGTTCTTC
>TRBV4-2|-|-|TRBJ2-4
CASSQEIGNIQYF
TGTGCCAGCAGCCAAGAGATTGGGAACATTCAGTACTTC
>TRBV7-8|-|-|TRBJ2-7
CASSLRLILEQYF
TGTGCCAGCAGCTTGAGGCTGATCCTCGAGCAGTACTTC
>TRBV18|once|TRBD1|TRBJ2-2
CASSPAGQGSTGELFF
TGTGCCAGCTCACCCGCCGGACAGGGAAGCACCGGGGAGCTGTTTTTT
>TRBV27|-|-|TRBJ1-5
CASSFQGIKEPQHF
TGTGCCAGCAGTTTCCAAGGGATTAAGGAGCCCCAGCATTTT
>TRBV18|-|-|TRBJ1-2
CASSLPLGRTYGYTF
TGTGCCAGCTCACTTCCCTTAGGGCGGACTTATGGCTACACCTTC
>TRBV6-2/TRBV6-3|once|-|TRBJ2-7
CASSQHYEQYF
TGTGCCAGCAGTCAACATTACGAGCAGTACTTC
>TRBV5-1|-|-|TRBJ2-2
CASSWTGELFF
TGCGCCAGCAGTTGGACTGGGGAGCTGTTTTTT
>TRBV6-2/TRBV6-3|-|-|TRBJ1-4
CASSLDSGTANEKLFF
TGTGCCAGCAGCCTGGACAGCGGTACAGCTAATGAAAAACTGTTTTTT
>TRBV2|-|-|TRBJ2-1
CAIRDSSSEQFF
TGTGCGATCCGGGACTCTTCCTCTGAGCAGTTCTTC
>TRBV5-4|-|-|TRBJ2-2
CASSLSGQYAGELFF
TGTGCCAGCAGCTTATCTGGGCAGTATGCCGGGGAGCTGTTTTTT
>TRBV3-1/TRBV3-2|-|-|TRBJ1-5
CASSQGGGSSNQPQHF
TGTGCCAGCAGCCAAGGAGGGGGTTCGAGCAATCAGCCCCAGCATTTT
>TRBV7-2|-|-|TRBJ2-3
CASSYPGHTDTQYF
TGTGCCAGCAGCTACCCGGGACACACAGATACGCAGTATTTT
>TRBV7-2|-|TRBD1|TRBJ1-1
CASSKSRDRAEAFF
TGTGCCAGCAGCAAGTCGCGGGACAGGGCTGAAGCTTTCTTT
>TRBV12-5|-|-|TRBJ1-5
CASGQGGTSNQPQHF
TGTGCTAGTGGTCAAGGGGGAACTAGCAATCAGCCCCAGCATTTT
>TRBV29-1|-|TRBD1|TRBJ1-3
CSARGLKNTIYF
TGCAGCGCCAGGGGGCTGAAAAACACCATATATTTT
>TRBV11-2|-|TRBD1|TRBJ2-3
CASSLVGQGGDTQYF
TGTGCCAGCAGCTTAGTCGGACAGGGGGGGGATACGCAGTATTTT
>TRBV3-1/TRBV3-2|-|TRBD1|TRBJ1-1
CASSLYRGTGGLLNTEAFF
TGTGCCAGCAGCCTTTACCGTGGGACAGGGGGCCTCCTGAACACTGAAGCTTTCTTT
>TRBV9|once|TRBD1|TRBJ1-1
CASSVGQGSEAFF
TGTGCCAGCAGCGTAGGACAGGGCTCAGAGGCTTTCTTT
>TRBV6-2/TRBV6-3|once|TRBD1|TRBJ2-1
CASSNRDRYNEQFF
TGTGCCAGCAGTAACCGGGACAGATACAATGAGCAGTTCTTC
>TRBV19|-|-|TRBJ2-5
CASSSQTVAQETQYF
TGTGCCAGTAGTTCCCAAACGGTAGCGCAAGAGACCCAGTACTTC
>TRBV21-1|once|-|TRBJ1-4
CASSNRIVPDRVGEKLFF
TGTGCCAGCAGCAATCGGATTGTCCCGGACAGGGTAGGAGAAAAACTGTTTTTT
>TRBV9|-|TRBD1|TRBJ2-2
CASSARQGNTGELFF
TGTGCCAGCAGCGCCCGACAGGGAAACACCGGGGAGCTGTTTTTT
>TRBV4-2|once|-|TRBJ1-2
CASSQDAVTNYGYTF
TGTGCCAGCAGCCAAGATGCCGTCACTAACTATGGCTACACCTTC
>TRBV9|-|-|TRBJ1-5
CARGGRPQHF
TGTGCCAGAGGGGGGAGGCCCCAGCATTTT
>TRBV11-2|-|TRBD2|TRBJ2-1
CASSKGTSGGQRYEQFF
TGTGCCAGCAGCAAAGGGACTAGCGGGGGACAAAGGTATGAGCAGTTCTTC
>TRBV28|-|TRBD1|TRBJ1-2
CASSVGQGSAIGYTF
TGTGCCAGCAGTGTTGGACAGGGGTCGGCGATCGGCTACACCTTC
>TRBV5-1|-|TRBD2|TRBJ2-7
CASTRGRESYEQYF
TGCGCCTCCACGCGAGGGAGGGAGTCCTACGAGCAGTACTTC
>TRBV3-1/TRBV3-2|-|-|TRBJ2-3
CASSQDQGTDTQYF
TGTGCCAGCAGCCAAGATCAGGGGACAGATACGCAGTATTTT
>TRBV9|-|-|TRBJ2-7
CASSVAERGEYEQYF
TGTGCCAGCAGCGTAGCTGAACGGGGTGAATACGAGCAGTACTTC
>TRBV5-1|-|TRBD1|TRBJ2-7
CASSLLRQGLSVGSYEQYF
TGCGCCAGCAGCTTGCTGCGACAGGGGTTATCGGTGGGATCCTACGAGCAGTACTTC
>TRBV29-1|-|TRBD1|TRBJ1-2
CSTSDTGGSRGYTF
TGCAGCACGAGTGATACAGGGGGCTCGCGCGGCTACACCTTC
>TRBV21-1|-|-|TRBJ1-5
CASSKVRTGTGNQPQHF
TGTGCCAGCAGCAAAGTTCGCACAGGTACTGGCAATCAGCCCCAGCATTTT